This TCR beta chain stems from a study of CD8 T cells in Susac syndrome. A quantity of about 0.45 to 1 ug RNA underwent reverse transcription using random hexamers. Amplification of TCR beta CDR3 across 54 Vbeta and 13 Jbeta was performed with immunoSEQ multiplex PCR. A single record per CDR3 protein comes from TCRdb applying MiXCR to the immunoSEQ multiplex PCR reads. Of about 200,000 distinct CDR3 sequences listed, roughly 96% were seen once; the top ten hold 0.093%. Sequencing targeted TCR beta in T cells from blood (CD8+ and CD4+). Negative isolation was used for CD8+ and CD4+ T cells, and FACS enrichment was applied to TEMRA cells. The length of the CDR3 is 12 residues. Germline assignment: CDR1 SGHRS and CDR2 YFSETQ. Trimming shortened V by 1 base and J by 7 bases, and 8 bases separated the two germline ends.

Source material: CD4+ T cells from PBMCs. The receptor was derived from a human donor with multiple sclerosis. J is TRBJ2-5 and V is TRBV5-1; no clear D gene. The CDR3, as DNA: TGCGCCAGCAGCTTGAACGACGGGACCCAGTACTTC. It specifies CASSLNDGTQYF.